This T cell receptor beta chain was recorded in a study of early T cells in non-severe SARS-CoV-2 infection. Study-wide context: Sequencing input comprised bulk RNA from unsorted whole blood; chain pairing was not available. General study findings and limits: Missing private and CD4 specificities, VDJdb matching favored anti-spike CD8 responses.

Attachment of unique molecular identifiers to individual cDNA molecules was performed. TCRdb re-analysed the 5' RACE reads in MiXCR, keeping a single row per CDR3 protein. The sample holds just under 65,000 distinct CDR3 sequences, roughly 5.7% seen once. Remarks on this clonotype: Its cognate antigen is unknown.

The CDR3 contains 12 residues. Trimming removed 0 bases from V and 15 bases from J, with 15 bases in between. The germline V gene encodes CDR1 GTSNPN and CDR2 SVGIG (reference sequence). This chain connects TRBV30 to TRBJ2-4, with D perhaps matching TRBD1 (7 bases). This receptor was identified in an adult who was a healthcare worker with PCR-confirmed SARS-CoV-2 infection or an uninfected control (not recorded which). Sample: whole blood, taken at baseline. The CDR3 is CAWSVRAGGPYF. The CDR3 DNA sequence: TGTGCCTGGAGTGTACGGGCAGGGGGGCCGTACTTC.